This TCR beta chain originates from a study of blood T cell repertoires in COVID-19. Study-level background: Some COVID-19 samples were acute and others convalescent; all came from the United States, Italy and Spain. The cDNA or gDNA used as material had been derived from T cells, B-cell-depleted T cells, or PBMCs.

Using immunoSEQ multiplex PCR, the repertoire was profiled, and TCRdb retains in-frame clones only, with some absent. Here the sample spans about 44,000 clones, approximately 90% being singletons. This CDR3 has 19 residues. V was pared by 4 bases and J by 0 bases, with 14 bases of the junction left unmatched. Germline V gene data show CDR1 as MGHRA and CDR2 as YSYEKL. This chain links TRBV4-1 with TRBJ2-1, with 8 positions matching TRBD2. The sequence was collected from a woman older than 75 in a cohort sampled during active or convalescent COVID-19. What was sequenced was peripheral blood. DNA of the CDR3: TGCGCCAGCAGCCCCCAGGCATATCGGGGGGGACACTCCTACAATGAGCAGTTCTTC. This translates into CASSPQAYRGGHSYNEQFF.